This T cell receptor (beta chain) was sequenced for a study of T cell responses to AZD1222 COVID-19 vaccine. Clones were sequenced by immunoSEQ multiplex PCR, and TCRdb holds only the in-frame ones, with some missing. This table holds under 90,000 clones, 70% to 90% found once. Trimming took 5 bases from V and 1 from J; bases not matched to a gene: 20. The CDR3 runs 20 residues. Per germline, CDR1 MNHEY and CDR2 SVGEGT. This sequence joins TRBV6-2 or TRBV6-3 and TRBJ2-1; 7 bases are shared with TRBD2. The TCR originated in an adult who received the AZD1222 COVID-19 vaccine. Sample: peripheral blood, taken 28 days after the second AZD1222 dose. CDR3 nucleotide sequence: TGTGCCAGCAGTGATGAAACCACGGGACTAAACCTCCAATCCTACAATGAGCAGTTCTTC. This sequence encodes CASSDETTGLNLQSYNEQFF.